The present entry profiles one TCR beta chain with its context. What this receptor recognizes is not known. Per-nucleotide qualities are absent, and no much larger clonotype sits a single base away. The entry originates in a study of blood T cells in healthy people across ages (dated by TCRdb to between 2014 and 2017). For the study in its entirety: In model experiments, template switching captured roughly one uniquely barcoded TCR beta cDNA molecule for every two T cells. The study analyzed two additional independent replicas of 1 million unique cDNA reads from the same blood draw for two donors, one aged 18 to 30 and one aged 80 or older. The donors were split into four age groups: young (average around 15 years), middle-aged (about 40), aged (about 62) and long-lived (over 75). To avoid experimental bias, donors of different ages were spread randomly across the sequencing lanes. The study measured age-related changes in TCR beta repertoire diversity using deep sequencing normalized with unique cDNA molecular identifiers.

The donors were roughly 39 Caucasian individuals from Russia, aged roughly 6 to 100 years, who were systemically healthy. Roughly 11 milliliters of peripheral blood were drawn from each donor into EDTA-treated Vacutainer tubes. Ficoll-Paque density-gradient centrifugation was used to isolate PBMCs, with at least 7 million per sample. Trizol reagent was used to extract total RNA from PBMCs, with at least 5.5 micrograms per sample. Naive CD45RAhigh/CD27high T cell percentages were measured by flow cytometry on a PBMC aliquot from every donor. The investigation overall reported the following: Estimates of total diversity from one million sequenced T cells were regarded as lower bounds and underestimates. Observed TCR beta diversity per million T cells fell roughly linearly with age, and a significant reduction was already apparent by age around 40. Because the CMV infection status of the donors was unknown, age-related changes in expanded clonotypes may potentially have been confounded. A strong correlation was found between observed TCR beta diversity and the percentage of naive T cells measured by flow cytometry. Bulk unsorted PBMC profiling prevented conclusive comparison of naive and antigen-experienced compartments. Compared with the aged group, the long-lived group had more naive CD4+ T cells, fewer expanded clones and increased TCR diversity, suggesting age selection.

The V end gives up 1 base and the J end 8 bases, leaving 7 bases in the junction not matched to a gene. Per the germline V gene (reference sequence), LGHDT is the CDR1 and YNNKEL is the CDR2. The CDR3 holds 15 amino acids from the cysteine to the phenylalanine. Just CDR3 DNA is preserved here, 45 bases in frame from base 1. Preparation of the library involved 5' RACE. The sequencer listed for this sample is Illumina HiSeq 2500. A second PCR of roughly 7 to 12 cycles was run with a J-beta primer mix and a sample-barcoded 5' primer. Each TCR beta cDNA molecule received a unique molecular identifier from a template-switch 5' adaptor carrying 12 random nucleotides. At least 2.5 million CDR3-containing paired-end reads were obtained from each sample. First-strand cDNA was synthesized from all RNA with the Mint cDNA synthesis kit, primed by a TRBC-specific oligonucleotide. Following uracil-DNA glycosylase treatment, all cDNA underwent a first 18-cycle PCR with the universal primers M1SS and BC2_uni_R. The original pipeline was this. For normalization, 1 million high-quality reads were randomly selected from each sample, with every read carrying a distinct molecular identifier. Instead of being binned into consensus sequences, reads with shared molecular identifiers were discarded. MiTCR, with a Q25 quality threshold and the strictest error-elimination algorithm, was used for CDR3 identification, clonotype clustering and error correction. A nonparametric unseen species model using Euler transformation provided a lower-bound estimate of total TCR beta diversity. The public reads were reanalyzed by TCRdb: fastp trimming at Q25, MiXCR alignment, in-frame beta chains only. Rows with one shared CDR3 protein collapse into an entry with the most common genes and DNA. TCRdb assigned the V and J calls; the authors' analysis was not used. For this sample there are 1 million or so distinct CDR3 sequences; 45% appear just once. Around 18% of the sample is in the top ten clones.

Recombination linked TRBV3-1 to TRBJ2-2; a stretch of 7 junction bases matches TRBD2. This clonotype was obtained from a woman aged 55-70 years in good health. Sequencing was done on a sample of blood. The CDR3 has the sequence CASSQGPGGRGELFF. The DNA sequence is TGTGCCAGCAGCCAAGGTCCAGGCGGGAGAGGGGAGCTGTTTTTT.